This T cell receptor (beta chain) was profiled in a study of T-cell memory formation after mild COVID-19 (dated by TCRdb to about 2021). As for the study more broadly: TCR sequence clusters from the two donors were largely donor specific. In a couple of donors, T-cell clones that expanded and contracted after mild COVID-19 were followed by sequencing TCRalpha and TCRbeta repertoires longitudinally. The cohort was made up of two young adult volunteers, one female and one male, who were previously healthy. On the study overall, not on this receptor specifically: Only two mild cases were covered in the study, and larger cohorts including severe cases with pre-infection samples were considered necessary. The second-wave clones that peaked on day 37 were not confirmed to be SARS-CoV-2 specific. Some responding clones were detected in pre-infection memory, suggesting pre-existing cross-reactive memory T cells joined the SARS-CoV-2 response. Contracting CD4+ clones appeared mostly in the CM and EM memory subsets, whereas CD8+ clones were enriched in EMRA. Balanced CD4/CD8 phenotypes were observed for clones contracting from day 15 to 85, whereas a bias towards CD4+ was observed for a second wave of clones expanding from day 15 to 37.

Sequencing took place on an Illumina NovaSeq 6000. cDNA libraries for TCRalpha and TCRbeta were prepared by 5'RACE using constant-segment primers, with sample barcodes and unique molecular identifiers added. RNA was extracted from every sample with Trizol reagent. Libraries were amplified in two PCR steps, with a second sample barcode and Illumina TruSeq adapters added in the second step. Libraries were sequenced on an Illumina NovaSeq with 2 x 150 bp paired-end reads. Processing in the source paper ran as follows. The reads were demultiplexed and collapsed into UMI-guided consensus sequences using migec v1.2.7. Using mixcr v2.1.11, the UMI consensuses were aligned to TRA and TRB V and J templates and assembled into clonotypes. Clonotypes were classified as expanded or contracted when called significant by both edgeR and NoisET, with noise models trained on biological replicates. For edgeR calls, the thresholds were a false discovery rate-adjusted p below 0.01 and a log2 fold-change of 1. As an exploratory analysis of dynamics, max-normalized trajectories of the 1000 most abundant clonotypes were examined with PCA combined with hierarchical clustering. Separately sequenced CD4+ and CD8+ repertoires were used to assign the CD4 or CD8 phenotype of responding clones. The public reads were reprocessed in TCRdb via fastp at Q25 and MiXCR, keeping in-frame beta chains. When rows share a CDR3 protein, they turn into one entry using the most common DNA and genes. None of the V and J calls come from the authors' own analysis; TCRdb made them. For this sample the table gives about 470,000 distinct CDR3 sequences, of which 20% to 30% were detected only once. Of the sample, approximately 12% falls within the top ten clones.

Ficoll-Paque density gradient centrifugation was used to isolate PBMCs. This clonotype was counted a few times. What antigen it recognizes has not been identified. Base quality data are lacking; no much larger clone is found one base away. From a lookup of the germline V gene, CDR1 and CDR2 are SGHVT and SQSDAQ. V was cut back by 1 base and J by 0 bases, leaving a gap of 21 bases between them. Its CDR3 holds 19 amino acids, cysteine through phenylalanine. Kept here is only the CDR3 DNA, which spans 57 bases and is read in frame from base 1. The chain is assembled from TRBV7-4 and TRBJ1-1; no D gene call is confident. The sequence derives from an adult woman who had mild COVID-19 (a few samples of this study predate the infection). The sample titles of this study are shuffled in the database, so cell type and time point are left out; the donor was told from shared clones. Sequencing was performed on PBMCs or a T cell subset sorted from them (not recorded which). The DNA sequence follows: TGTGCCAGCAGCTTAGTGAGGTGGGAGGAAGGGCAGGTGAACACTGAAGCTTTCTTT. Translated, this gives CASSLVRWEEGQVNTEAFF.